These 25 T cell receptor beta chains share one sample of origin, sequenced in a study of blood T cell repertoires in COVID-19. Clones were sequenced by immunoSEQ multiplex PCR, and TCRdb holds only the in-frame ones, with some missing. The data contain 170,000 or so clones, about 78% of them singletons. The sequenced sample was PBMCs or T cells enriched from blood (not recorded which). These receptors all stem from a woman in her fifties or sixties who had recovered from COVID-19.

CDR3 sequence (DNA): TGCGCCAGCAGCCAAGAGGGGACAGTGAACTATGGCTACACCTTC. It encodes CASSQEGTVNYGYTF. This chain joins TRBV4-3 and TRBJ1-2, with TRBD1 identical over 7 bases. V lost 0 bases and J lost 2; bases outside the gene matches: 3. CDR3 size: 15 residues. The germline V gene encodes CDR1 LGHNA and CDR2 YSLEER.

V and J are TRBV27 and TRBJ2-7; 14 nucleotides line up with TRBD2. CDR1 MNHEY and CDR2 SMNVEV come from the germline V gene (reference sequence). Trimming cost V 10 bases and J 0 bases; bases outside gene matches: 8. This CDR3 comprises 16 residues. The CDR3 nucleotides read TGTGCCACTGGGACTAGCGGGAGCGCTAGCTCCTACGAGCAGTACTTC. Its protein product is CATGTSGSASSYEQYF.

This rearrangement joins TRBV27 to TRBJ2-5, with D uncertain. V lost 0 bases, J lost 4 bases, and 9 bases lay in between. This CDR3 is built from 14 residues. CDR1 is MNHEY, CDR2 SMNVEV, per germline (reference sequence). The CDR3 protein is CASSLSTGGETQYF. The CDR3 nucleotides are TGTGCCAGCAGTTTATCGACGGGTGGAGAGACCCAGTACTTC.

The V call is TRBV3-1 (or the pseudogene TRBV3-2), the J call TRBJ1-1; D gene unclear. Trimming shortened V by 0 bases and J by 5 bases, and 4 bases separated the two germline ends. Germline V gene lookup returns CDR1 LGHDT and CDR2 YNNKEL (reference sequence). This CDR3 has 12 amino acids. The CDR3 sequence is CASSQEQTEAFF. In DNA, the CDR3 is TGTGCCAGCAGCCAAGAACAGACTGAAGCTTTCTTT.

CDR3 nucleotide sequence: TGTGCCAGCAGCCCAGATCCCCAGGACTACGAGCAGTACTTC. Translation: CASSPDPQDYEQYF. The chain is built from TRBV9 and TRBJ2-7; D remains ambiguous. CDR3 length equals 14 residues. Trimming took 4 bases from V and 3 from J, leaving 14 bases between them. The germline V gene has CDR1 SGDLS and CDR2 YYNGEE.

The chain is built from TRBV29-1 and TRBJ1-1, with D perhaps matching TRBD1 (5 bases). CDR1 is SQVTM and CDR2 is ANQGSEA in the germline V gene. Trimming cost V 3 bases and J 6 bases, with 11 bases left between them. The CDR3 consists of 12 residues. CDR3 amino acids: CSVERGGSEAFF. CDR3 coding DNA: TGCAGCGTTGAGAGGGGAGGCTCTGAAGCTTTCTTT.

V usage is TRBV6-2 or TRBV6-3 and J usage is TRBJ2-7, with 7 bases lining up with TRBD1. V lost 3 bases and J lost 4; bases outside the gene matches: 12. CDR1 MNHEY and CDR2 SVGEGT come from the germline V gene. The CDR3 consists of 16 residues. CDR3 nucleotide sequence: TGTGCCAGCAGTTATCGTAGAGGGGGCGTCTTGTACGAGCAGTACTTC. It is translated as CASSYRRGGVLYEQYF.

V and J are TRBV7-8 and TRBJ2-7, with TRBD2 identical over 7 bases. This CDR3 contains 14 residues. V dropped 2 bases and J dropped 4; count of bases not matched to a gene: 5. CDR1 and CDR2 from the germline V gene are SGHVS and FQNEAQ. CDR3 in amino acids: CASSLTGGAYEQYF. The DNA of the CDR3 is TGTGCCAGCAGCTTAACGGGAGGCGCGTACGAGCAGTACTTC.

V and J are TRBV7-2 and TRBJ1-2, with 7 bases identical to TRBD1. Trimming cost V 7 bases and J 4 bases; bases outside gene matches: 15. The CDR3 has 16 residues. Germline V gene lookup returns CDR1 SGHTA and CDR2 FQGNSA. The CDR3 here is CASKGAVYDSFYGYTF. DNA of the CDR3: TGTGCCAGCAAGGGGGCCGTCTACGACTCCTTCTATGGCTACACCTTC.

The chain couples TRBV7-2 to TRBJ2-3; D gene uncertain. V lost 3 bases to trimming and J lost 0 bases, with 7 bases between them. Germline CDR1 SGHTA, CDR2 FQGNSA. The CDR3 contains 14 residues. CDR3 amino acids: CASSFPGSTDTQYF. In nucleotides, the CDR3 is TGTGCCAGCAGCTTCCCGGGTAGCACAGATACGCAGTATTTT.

J is TRBJ2-7 and V is TRBV5-1; 8 bases match TRBD1. Germline trimming cut 6 bases from V and 7 bases from J; bases unmatched to any gene: 12. The CDR3 loop spans 14 amino acids. Germline CDR1 is SGHRS and CDR2 is YFSETQ. CDR3 protein: CASNPGGAGVEQYF. CDR3 DNA sequence: TGCGCCAGCAACCCAGGGGGCGCCGGGGTTGAGCAGTACTTC.

This chain connects TRBV4-1 to TRBJ2-6; tentatively, D is TRBD1 (7 bases). The CDR3 spans 18 residues. The germline gives CDR1 MGHRA, CDR2 YSYEKL. Trimming stripped 2 bases from V and 1 base from J, with 15 bases between. CDR3 DNA sequence: TGCGCCAGCAGCCAAACAGGGGACTTTCATTCTGGGGCCAACGTCCTGACTTTC. Protein: CASSQTGDFHSGANVLTF.

V gene TRBV19 combines with J gene TRBJ2-3, with D possibly TRBD1 on 5 matching bases. V lost 6 bases to trimming and J lost 1 base, with 29 bases between them. From germline, CDR1 is LNHDA and CDR2 SQIVND (reference sequence). The CDR3 runs 20 residues. CDR3 nucleotides: TGTGCCAGTAGCCTGTTCCCCTCAAGGCCAGGGCTATTTGGCACAGATACGCAGTATTTT. It translates to CASSLFPSRPGLFGTDTQYF.

This rearrangement joins TRBV18 to TRBJ1-3; the D gene is possibly TRBD1 (6 bases). V gave up 0 bases and J gave up 0 bases, with 12 bases separating them. CDR1 is KGHSH and CDR2 is LQKENI in the germline V gene. This CDR3 is 17 amino acids long. The chain's CDR3 is CASSPPIGTNSGNTIYF. As DNA, the CDR3 is TGTGCCAGCTCACCACCCATCGGGACAAACTCTGGAAACACCATATATTTT.

The chain combines TRBV6-6 with TRBJ2-3, with unresolved D. CDR3 length equals 14 residues. Trimming pared 6 bases from V and 2 bases from J, leaving 12 bases between. Germline CDR1 reads MNHNY; CDR2 reads SVGAGI (reference sequence). CDR3 residues: CASSIHQITDTQYF. CDR3 DNA sequence: TGTGCCAGCAGCATCCATCAGATCACAGATACGCAGTATTTT.

The rearrangement joins TRBV30 to TRBJ2-4, with D possibly being TRBD2 (6 bases). Trimming removed 1 base at V and 6 bases at J, with 10 bases between. This CDR3 spans 13 amino acids. Germline loops: CDR1 GTSNPN, CDR2 SVGIG (reference sequence). For the CDR3, the DNA is TGTGCCTGGAGTGAGAGCGGGTCAAACATTCAGTACTTC. Its translation is CAWSESGSNIQYF.

This chain links TRBV7-9 with TRBJ2-1; 8 bases fit TRBD1. The CDR3 totals 15 residues. Germline assignment: CDR1 SEHNR and CDR2 FQNEAQ (reference sequence). V dropped 0 bases and J dropped 7; count of bases not matched to a gene: 5. CDR3 sequence reads: CASSLAVRGLNEQFF. As DNA, the CDR3 is TGTGCCAGCAGCTTAGCTGTCAGGGGGCTTAATGAGCAGTTCTTC.

The chain couples TRBV15 to TRBJ2-5; no reliable D call. Looked up from germline, CDR1 is LNHNV and CDR2 is YYDKDF (reference sequence). With 3 bases removed from V and 4 bases from J, the gap between germline ends came to 6 bases. This CDR3 spans 12 amino acids. The CDR3: CATSRNRETQYF. Written as DNA, the CDR3 is TGTGCCACCAGCAGGAATAGAGAGACCCAGTACTTC. The full variable domain, rest sourced from reference TRBV15 and TRBJ2-5, is DAMVIQNPRYQVTQFGKPVTLSCSQTLNHNVMYWYQQKSSQAPKLLFHYYDKDFNNEADTPDNFQSRRPNTSFCFLDIRSPGLGDTAMYLCATSRNRETQYFGPGTRLLVL.

The rearrangement links TRBV7-9 to TRBJ1-2, with D possibly TRBD1 on 6 matching bases. Trimming left V 1 base short and J 8 bases short, with 20 bases between. The germline V gene encodes CDR1 SEHNR and CDR2 FQNEAQ (reference sequence). The CDR3 spans 16 residues. The CDR3 region is CASSLVGAGAFTGYTF. The CDR3 nucleotides are TGTGCCAGCAGCTTAGTTGGGGCAGGGGCCTTTACGGGCTACACCTTC.

The chain uses TRBV7-2 and TRBJ2-3; TRBD2 matches 7 bases. The CDR3 length is 14 residues. The V and J ends lost 7 bases and 6 bases, in that order; junction bases with no gene match: 10. CDR1 is SGHTA and CDR2 is FQGNSA in the germline V gene. The CDR3 nucleotides are TGTGCCAGCACTCGGGGCGGGAGTCGGGATACGCAGTATTTT. This translates into CASTRGGSRDTQYF.

The genes are TRBV5-6 and TRBJ1-1; 7 bases are shared with TRBD1. Looked up from germline, CDR1 is SGHDT and CDR2 is YYEEEE. V shed 3 bases and J 8 bases; nucleotides not matched to a gene: 1. The CDR3 has 11 residues. CDR3 protein: CASSWGQEAFF. The CDR3 DNA reads TGTGCCAGCAGCTGGGGACAGGAAGCTTTCTTT.

The chain combines TRBV28 with TRBJ2-7; unclear D gene. Germline V lookup: CDR1 MDHEN, CDR2 SYDVKM. The CDR3 covers 11 residues. V was shortened by 5 bases and J by 3 bases, with 5 bases between the two germline ends. The CDR3 DNA reads as TGTGCCAGCAGTACTTACTACGAGCAGTACTTC. It is translated as CASSTYYEQYF.

The chain couples TRBV6-9 to TRBJ1-1; TRBD1 might be the D (6 bases). CDR1 and CDR2 from the germline V gene are MNHGY and SVAAGI. Trimming took off 4 bases at V and 9 bases at J, with 15 bases between the two ends. This CDR3 contains 13 residues. CDR3 residues: CASSSKTGPKAFF. The CDR3 coding sequence is TGTGCCAGCAGTTCTAAGACAGGACCTAAAGCTTTCTTT.

The rearrangement uses TRBV12-3 or TRBV12-4 and TRBJ2-7; D is unresolved. V was shortened by 7 bases and J by 5 bases, with 12 bases between the two germline ends. CDR3 size: 12 residues. The CDR3 reads CASTSLPNEQYF. The CDR3 DNA reads as TGTGCCAGCACCTCACTTCCGAACGAGCAGTACTTC.

This chain uses TRBV3-1 (or the pseudogene TRBV3-2) with TRBJ1-2; 8 nucleotides align to TRBD1. The germline gives CDR1 LGHDT, CDR2 YNNKEL (reference sequence). The CDR3 loop spans 16 amino acids. V dropped 4 bases and J dropped 3; count of bases not matched to a gene: 10. The CDR3 coding sequence is TGTGCCAGCAGCCCTATCTCAGGGGGCGAGGACTATGGCTACACCTTC. Encoded protein: CASSPISGGEDYGYTF.